This T cell receptor (beta chain) is from a study of low-dose radiotherapy and immunotherapy resistance in tumors. Turning to the study itself: With fractions of 0.5 Gy given every 2 weeks, Cohort 1 accumulated a total of 6.5 Gy.

This clonotype was observed at least ten times. Priming of first-strand cDNA relied on TRAV- and TRBV-specific primers (covering alpha and beta chains). Using a constant-region primer together with a V-primer adapter, TCRs were subjected to roughly 20 PCR cycles of amplification. With in vitro transcription, the isolated mRNA was amplified. TCRdb re-called the reads through MiXCR, storing one row per CDR3 protein. The sample has around 83,000 distinct CDR3 sequences, 18% seen once. This CDR3 has 14 amino acids. Time point described: before trial treatment. Those eligible were patients bearing advanced solid tumors lacking tumor-infiltrating lymphocytes.

This TCR was recovered from a male donor with prostate cancer. J is TRBJ1-1 and V is TRBV21-1; TRBD1 is the table's D call, not checked against the DNA. TRBV21-1 corresponds to a pseudogene. The sequences come from PBMCs, collected before treatment. CDR3: CASRTGAAYTEAFF. CDR3 nucleotide sequence: TGTGCCAGCAGGACAGGGGCGGCGTACACTGAAGCTTTCTTT.